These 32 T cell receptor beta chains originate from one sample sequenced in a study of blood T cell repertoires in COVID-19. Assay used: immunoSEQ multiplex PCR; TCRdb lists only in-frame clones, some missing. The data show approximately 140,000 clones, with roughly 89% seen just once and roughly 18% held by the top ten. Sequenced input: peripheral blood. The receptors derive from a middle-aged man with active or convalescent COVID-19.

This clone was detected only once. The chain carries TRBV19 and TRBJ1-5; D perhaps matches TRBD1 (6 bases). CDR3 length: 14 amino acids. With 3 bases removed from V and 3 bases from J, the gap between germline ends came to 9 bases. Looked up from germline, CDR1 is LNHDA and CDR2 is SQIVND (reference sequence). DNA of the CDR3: TGTGCCAGTAGTATCCGACAGGCCAATCAGCCCCAGCATTTT. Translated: CASSIRQANQPQHF.

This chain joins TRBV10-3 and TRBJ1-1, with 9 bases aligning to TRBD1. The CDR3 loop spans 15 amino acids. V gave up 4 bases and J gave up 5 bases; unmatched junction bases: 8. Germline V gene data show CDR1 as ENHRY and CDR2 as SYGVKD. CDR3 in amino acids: CAISAMGQGGTEAFF. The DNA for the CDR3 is TGTGCCATCAGTGCCATGGGACAGGGTGGGACTGAAGCTTTCTTT.

The CDR3 is CASSLRGYEQFF. CDR3 DNA sequence: TGTGCCAGCAGTTTAAGGGGCTATGAGCAGTTCTTC. The chain joins TRBV12-3 or TRBV12-4 to TRBJ2-1, with a possible D match to TRBD1 (5 bases). The germline V and J ends were trimmed by 2 bases and 8 bases, with 7 bases remaining between them. This CDR3 spans 12 amino acids.

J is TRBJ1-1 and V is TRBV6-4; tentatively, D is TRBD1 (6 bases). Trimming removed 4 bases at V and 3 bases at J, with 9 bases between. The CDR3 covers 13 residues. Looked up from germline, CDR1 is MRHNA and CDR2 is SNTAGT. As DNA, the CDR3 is TGTGCCAGCAGTGCTACAGGGTACACTGAAGCTTTCTTT. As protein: CASSATGYTEAFF.

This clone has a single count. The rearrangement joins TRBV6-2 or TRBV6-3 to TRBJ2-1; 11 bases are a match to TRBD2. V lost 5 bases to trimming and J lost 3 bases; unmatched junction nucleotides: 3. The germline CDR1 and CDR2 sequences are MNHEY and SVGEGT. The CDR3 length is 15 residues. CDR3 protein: CASSISGGGYNEQFF. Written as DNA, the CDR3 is TGTGCCAGCAGTATTAGCGGGGGGGGCTACAATGAGCAGTTCTTC.

The CDR3, as DNA: TGTGCCAGCAGCGTAGGACAGGGGCACGACACCATATATTTT. It is translated as CASSVGQGHDTIYF. The V and J genes are TRBV7-9 and TRBJ1-3, with 9 positions matching TRBD1. Germline CDR1 and CDR2: SEHNR and FQNEAQ (reference sequence). This CDR3 spans 14 amino acids. J lost 8 bases, V lost 5 bases, and 7 bases had no gene match. The variable domain in full, completed from reference TRBV7-9 and TRBJ1-3, reads DTGVSQNPRHKITKRGQNVTFRCDPISEHNRLYWYRQTLGQGPEFLTYFQNEAQLEKSRLLSDRFSAERPKGSFSTLEIQRTEQGDSAMYLCASSVGQGHDTIYFGEGSWLTVV.

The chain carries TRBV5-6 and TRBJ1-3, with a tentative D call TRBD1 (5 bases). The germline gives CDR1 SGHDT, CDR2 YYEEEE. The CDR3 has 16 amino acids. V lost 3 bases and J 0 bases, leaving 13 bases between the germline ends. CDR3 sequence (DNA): TGTGCCAGCAGCTCAACCCCAGGGCCCTCTGGAAACACCATATATTTT. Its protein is CASSSTPGPSGNTIYF. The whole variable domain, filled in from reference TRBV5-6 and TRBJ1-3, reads DAGVTQSPTHLIKTRGQQVTLRCSPKSGHDTVSWYQQALGQGPQFIFQYYEEEERQRGNFPDRFSGHQFPNYSSELNVNALLLGDSALYLCASSSTPGPSGNTIYFGEGSWLTVV.

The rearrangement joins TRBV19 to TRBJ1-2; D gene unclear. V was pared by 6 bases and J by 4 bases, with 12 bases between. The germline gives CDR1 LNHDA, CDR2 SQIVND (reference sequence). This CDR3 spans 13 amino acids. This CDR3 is CASRSESSYGYTF. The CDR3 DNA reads TGTGCCAGTAGAAGCGAATCGAGCTATGGCTACACCTTC.

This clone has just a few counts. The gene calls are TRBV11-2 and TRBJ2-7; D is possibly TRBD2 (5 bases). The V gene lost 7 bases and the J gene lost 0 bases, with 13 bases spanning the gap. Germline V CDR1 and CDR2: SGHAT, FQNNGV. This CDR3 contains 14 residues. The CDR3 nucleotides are TGTGCCAGCACAGGCCAGCGGAGCTCCTACGAGCAGTACTTC. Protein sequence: CASTGQRSSYEQYF.

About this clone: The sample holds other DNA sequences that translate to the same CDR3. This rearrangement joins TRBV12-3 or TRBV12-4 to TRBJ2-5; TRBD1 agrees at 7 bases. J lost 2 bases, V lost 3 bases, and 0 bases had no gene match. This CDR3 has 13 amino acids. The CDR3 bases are TGTGCCAGCAGTTTGGGACAGCAAGAGACCCAGTACTTC. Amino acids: CASSLGQQETQYF.

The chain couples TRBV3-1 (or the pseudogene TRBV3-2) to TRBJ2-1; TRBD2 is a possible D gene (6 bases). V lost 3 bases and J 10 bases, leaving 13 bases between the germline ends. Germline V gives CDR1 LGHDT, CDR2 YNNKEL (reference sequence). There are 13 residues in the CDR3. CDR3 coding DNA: TGTGCCAGCAGCCATAACAACGGACTAGAGCAGTTCTTC. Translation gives CASSHNNGLEQFF.

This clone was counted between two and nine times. DNA of the CDR3: TGCGCCAGCAGCTGGGGACAGAGCTCCTACAATGAGCAGTTCTTC. Protein product: CASSWGQSSYNEQFF. The chain employs TRBV5-1 and TRBJ2-1; 7 nucleotides align to TRBD1. The CDR3 extends over 15 amino acids. The V and J ends lost 3 bases and 0 bases, in that order; junction bases with no gene match: 3. Germline assignment: CDR1 SGHRS and CDR2 YFSETQ.

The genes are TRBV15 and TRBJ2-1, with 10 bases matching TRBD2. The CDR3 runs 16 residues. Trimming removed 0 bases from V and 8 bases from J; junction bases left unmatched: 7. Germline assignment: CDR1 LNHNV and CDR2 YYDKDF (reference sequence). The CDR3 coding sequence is TGTGCCACCAGCAGAGATCCTAGCGGGAGTTCGGATGAGCAGTTCTTC. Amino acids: CATSRDPSGSSDEQFF.

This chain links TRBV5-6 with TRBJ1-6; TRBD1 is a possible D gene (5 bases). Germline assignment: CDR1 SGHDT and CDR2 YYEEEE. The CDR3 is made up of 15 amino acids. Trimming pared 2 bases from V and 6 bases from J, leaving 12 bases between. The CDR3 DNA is TGTGCCAGCAGCTTTGACAGTCATTCTAATTCACCCCTCCACTTT. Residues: CASSFDSHSNSPLHF.

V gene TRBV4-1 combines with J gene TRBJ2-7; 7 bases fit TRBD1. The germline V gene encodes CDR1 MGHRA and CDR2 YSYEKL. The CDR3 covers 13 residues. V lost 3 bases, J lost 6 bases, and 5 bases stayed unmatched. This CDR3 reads CASSQRGGSEQYF. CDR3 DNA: TGCGCCAGCAGCCAGAGAGGGGGCTCCGAGCAGTACTTC.

The CDR3: CASSWTGEGTDTQYF. In nucleotides, the CDR3 is TGTGCCAGCAGTTGGACAGGGGAGGGCACAGATACGCAGTATTTT. The V call is TRBV6-6, the J call TRBJ2-3; 9 nucleotides align to TRBD1. CDR1 and CDR2 from the germline V gene are MNHNY and SVGAGI (reference sequence). The V and J ends lost 4 bases and 1 base, in that order; junction bases with no gene match: 3. This CDR3 spans 15 amino acids.

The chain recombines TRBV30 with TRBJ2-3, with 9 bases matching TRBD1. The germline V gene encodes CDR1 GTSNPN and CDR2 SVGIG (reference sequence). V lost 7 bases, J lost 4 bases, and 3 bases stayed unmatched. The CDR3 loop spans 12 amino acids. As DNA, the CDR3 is TGTGCCTTTCGGACAGGGGCAGATACGCAGTATTTT. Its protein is CAFRTGADTQYF.

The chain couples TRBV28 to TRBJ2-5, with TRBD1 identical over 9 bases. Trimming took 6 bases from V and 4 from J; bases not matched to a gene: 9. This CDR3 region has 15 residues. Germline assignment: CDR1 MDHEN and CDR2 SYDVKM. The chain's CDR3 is CASRLQGALGETQYF. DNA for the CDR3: TGTGCCAGCAGATTACAGGGGGCGTTGGGAGAGACCCAGTACTTC. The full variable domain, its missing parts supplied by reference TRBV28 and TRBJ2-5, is DVKVTQSSRYLVKRTGEKVFLECVQDMDHENMFWYRQDPGLGLRLIYFSYDVKMKEKGDIPEGYSVSREKKERFSLILESASTNQTSMYLCASRLQGALGETQYFGPGTRLLVL.

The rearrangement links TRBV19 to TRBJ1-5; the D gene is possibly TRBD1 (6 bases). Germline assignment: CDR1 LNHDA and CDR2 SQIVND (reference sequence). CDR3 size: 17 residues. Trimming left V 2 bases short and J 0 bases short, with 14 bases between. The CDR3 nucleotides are TGTGCCAGTAGTATATTCAGGACAGAGAATAGCAATCAGCCCCAGCATTTT. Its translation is CASSIFRTENSNQPQHF.

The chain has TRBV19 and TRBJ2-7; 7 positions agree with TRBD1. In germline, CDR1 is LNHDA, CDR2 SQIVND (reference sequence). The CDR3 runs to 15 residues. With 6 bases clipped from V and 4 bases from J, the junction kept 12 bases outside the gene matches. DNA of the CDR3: TGTGCCAGTAGCCCCCGACAGGGAATGGTGTACGAGCAGTACTTC. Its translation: CASSPRQGMVYEQYF.

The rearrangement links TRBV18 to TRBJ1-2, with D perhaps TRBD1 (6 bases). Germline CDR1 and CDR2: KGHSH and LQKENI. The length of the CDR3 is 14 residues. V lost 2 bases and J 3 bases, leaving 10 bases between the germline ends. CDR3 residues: CASSPEWTDYGYTF. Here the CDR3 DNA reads TGTGCCAGCTCACCAGAATGGACAGACTATGGCTACACCTTC.

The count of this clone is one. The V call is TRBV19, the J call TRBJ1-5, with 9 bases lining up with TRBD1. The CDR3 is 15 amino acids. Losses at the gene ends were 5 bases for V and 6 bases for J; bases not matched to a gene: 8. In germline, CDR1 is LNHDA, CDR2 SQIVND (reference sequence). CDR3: CASSPDRGITQPQHF. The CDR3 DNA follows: TGTGCCAGTAGTCCGGACAGGGGTATAACTCAGCCCCAGCATTTT.

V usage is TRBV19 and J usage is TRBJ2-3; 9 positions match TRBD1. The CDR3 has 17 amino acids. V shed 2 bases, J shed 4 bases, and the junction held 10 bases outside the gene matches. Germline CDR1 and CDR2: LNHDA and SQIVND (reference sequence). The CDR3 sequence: CASSILLGTGKSDTQYF. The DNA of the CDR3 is TGTGCCAGTAGTATACTTCTCGGGACAGGGAAGTCAGATACGCAGTATTTT.

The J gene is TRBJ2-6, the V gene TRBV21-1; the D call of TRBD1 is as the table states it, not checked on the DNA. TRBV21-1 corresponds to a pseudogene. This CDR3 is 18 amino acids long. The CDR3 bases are TGTGCCAGCAGCAACAACAGGGGGGGCGACTCTGGGGCCAACGTCCTGACTTTC. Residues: CASSNNRGGDSGANVLTF.

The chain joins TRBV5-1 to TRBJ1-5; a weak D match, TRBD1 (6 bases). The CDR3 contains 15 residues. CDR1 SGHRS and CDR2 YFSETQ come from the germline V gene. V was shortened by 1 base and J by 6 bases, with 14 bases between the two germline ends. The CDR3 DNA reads TGCGCCAGCAGCTTGAGGGCAGGGGAGGGTCAGCCCCAGCATTTT. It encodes CASSLRAGEGQPQHF.

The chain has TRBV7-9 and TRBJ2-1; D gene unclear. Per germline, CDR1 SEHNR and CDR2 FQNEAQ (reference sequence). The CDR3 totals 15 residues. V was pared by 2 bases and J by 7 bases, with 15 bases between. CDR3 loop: CASSLQPQPGNEQFF. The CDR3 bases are TGTGCCAGCAGCTTACAACCCCAGCCCGGGAATGAGCAGTTCTTC.

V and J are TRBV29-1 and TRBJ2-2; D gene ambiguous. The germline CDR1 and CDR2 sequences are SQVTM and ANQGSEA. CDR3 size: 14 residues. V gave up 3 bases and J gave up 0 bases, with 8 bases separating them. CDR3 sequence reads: CSVDLQTNTGELFF. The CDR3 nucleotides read TGCAGCGTTGACTTACAAACGAACACCGGGGAGCTGTTTTTT.

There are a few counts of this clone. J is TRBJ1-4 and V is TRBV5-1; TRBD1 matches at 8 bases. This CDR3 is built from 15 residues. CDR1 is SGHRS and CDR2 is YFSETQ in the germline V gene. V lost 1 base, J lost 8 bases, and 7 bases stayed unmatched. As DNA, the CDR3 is TGCGCCAGCAGCTTGAAAACAGGGGGTGGCGAAAAACTGTTTTTT. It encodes CASSLKTGGGEKLFF.

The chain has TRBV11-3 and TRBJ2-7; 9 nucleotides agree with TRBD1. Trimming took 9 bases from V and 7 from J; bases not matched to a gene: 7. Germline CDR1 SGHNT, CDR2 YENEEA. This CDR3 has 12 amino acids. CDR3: CASGQGIEEQYF. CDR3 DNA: TGTGCCAGTGGACAGGGGATTGAAGAGCAGTACTTC.

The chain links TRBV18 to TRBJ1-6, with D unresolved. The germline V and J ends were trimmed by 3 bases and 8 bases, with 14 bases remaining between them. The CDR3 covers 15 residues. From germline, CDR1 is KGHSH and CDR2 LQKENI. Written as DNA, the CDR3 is TGTGCCAGCTCACCGGACCCCGGGAAGGATTCACCCCTCCACTTT. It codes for CASSPDPGKDSPLHF.

CDR3 loop: CASPDRGGSAQHF. The CDR3 region has the DNA TGTGCCAGTCCAGACAGGGGTGGATCGGCCCAGCATTTT. This chain joins TRBV28 and TRBJ1-5; TRBD1 matches 8 bases. V lost 9 bases and J lost 11; bases outside the gene matches: 12. CDR1 and CDR2 from the germline V gene are MDHEN and SYDVKM. The CDR3 runs to 13 residues.

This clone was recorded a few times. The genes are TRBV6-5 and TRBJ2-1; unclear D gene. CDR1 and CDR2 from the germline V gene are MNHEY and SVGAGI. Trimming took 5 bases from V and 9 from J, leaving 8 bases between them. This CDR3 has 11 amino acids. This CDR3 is CASSRGVEQFF. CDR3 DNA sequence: TGTGCCAGCAGTCGAGGAGTTGAGCAGTTCTTC.